This T cell receptor beta chain was identified during a study of cytomegalovirus exposure and HLA in healthy donors. In the study overall: In a later analysis, it was reported that the approximately 120 validation repertoires had been produced on the same platform as the 690 or so repertoires belonging to the first cohort.

The repertoire was sequenced with immunoSEQ multiplex PCR; TCRdb's copy has only in-frame clones and lacks some. The repertoire holds about 240,000 clones, approximately 83% seen once, with 0.95% to 1.5% in the top ten. Study-wide findings and caveats: Some 150 TCR beta chains were listed as cytomegalovirus-associated.

The V segment lost 6 bases and the J segment 3 bases; nucleotides outside the gene matches: 12. The germline CDR1 and CDR2 sequences are MNHEY and SMNVEV (reference sequence). The CDR3 is made up of 16 amino acids. As concerns this clone: Its antigen is as yet unknown.

The clonotype comes from a woman younger than 45 in good health and CMV-seropositive. The J gene is TRBJ1-2, the V gene TRBV27; TRBD1 matches at 8 bases. Sequenced material: PBMCs. CDR3 in DNA: TGTGCCAGCAGCCCCAGAGGACAGGGCCACTACTATGGCTACACCTTC. Encoded protein: CASSPRGQGHYYGYTF.